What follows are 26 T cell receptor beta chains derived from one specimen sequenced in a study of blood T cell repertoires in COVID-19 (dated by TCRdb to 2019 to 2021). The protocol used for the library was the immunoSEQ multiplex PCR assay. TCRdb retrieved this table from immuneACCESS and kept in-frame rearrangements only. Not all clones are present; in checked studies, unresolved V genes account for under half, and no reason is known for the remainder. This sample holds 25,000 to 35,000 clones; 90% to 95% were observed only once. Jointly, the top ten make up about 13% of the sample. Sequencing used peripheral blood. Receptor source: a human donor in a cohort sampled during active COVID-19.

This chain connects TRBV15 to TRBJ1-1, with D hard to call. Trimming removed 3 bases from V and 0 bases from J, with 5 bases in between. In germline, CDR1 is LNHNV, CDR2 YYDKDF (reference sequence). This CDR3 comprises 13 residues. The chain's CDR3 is CATSRPVNTEAFF. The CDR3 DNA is TGTGCCACCAGCAGGCCAGTGAACACTGAAGCTTTCTTT.

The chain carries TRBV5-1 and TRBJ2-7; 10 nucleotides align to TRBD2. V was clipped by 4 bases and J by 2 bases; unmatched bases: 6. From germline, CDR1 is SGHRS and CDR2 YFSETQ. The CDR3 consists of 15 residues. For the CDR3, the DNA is TGCGCCAGCAGCCCCCTAGCGGGAGCCGCCTACGAGCAGTACTTC. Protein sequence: CASSPLAGAAYEQYF.

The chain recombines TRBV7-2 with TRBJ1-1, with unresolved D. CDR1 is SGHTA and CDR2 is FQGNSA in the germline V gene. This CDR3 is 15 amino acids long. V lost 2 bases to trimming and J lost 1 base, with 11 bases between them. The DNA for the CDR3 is TGTGCCAGCAGCTTAACGGGAATAACGAACACTGAAGCTTTCTTT. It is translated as CASSLTGITNTEAFF.

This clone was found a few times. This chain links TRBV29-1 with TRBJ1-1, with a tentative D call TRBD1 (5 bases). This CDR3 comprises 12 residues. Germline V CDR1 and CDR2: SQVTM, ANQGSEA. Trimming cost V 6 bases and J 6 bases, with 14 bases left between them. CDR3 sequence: CSVVGGSAEAFF. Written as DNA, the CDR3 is TGCAGCGTCGTGGGGGGATCTGCTGAAGCTTTCTTT. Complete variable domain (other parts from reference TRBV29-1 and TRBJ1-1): SAVISQKPSRDICQRGTSLTIQCQVDSQVTMMFWYRQQPGQSLTLIATANQGSEATYESGFVIDKFPISRPNLTFSTLTVSNMSPEDSSIYLCSVVGGSAEAFFGQGTRLTVV.

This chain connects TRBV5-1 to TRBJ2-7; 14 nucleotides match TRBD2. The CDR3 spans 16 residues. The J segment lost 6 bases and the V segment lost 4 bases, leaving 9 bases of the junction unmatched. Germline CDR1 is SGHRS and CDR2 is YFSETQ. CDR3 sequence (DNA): TGCGCCAGCAGCCCGACGGGACTAGCGGGAGAAGGCGAGCAGTACTTC. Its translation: CASSPTGLAGEGEQYF.

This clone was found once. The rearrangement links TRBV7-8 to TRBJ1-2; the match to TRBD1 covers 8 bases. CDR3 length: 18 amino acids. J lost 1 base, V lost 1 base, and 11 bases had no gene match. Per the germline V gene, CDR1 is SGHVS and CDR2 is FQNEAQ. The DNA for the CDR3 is TGTGCCAGCAGCTTAGTGGGGACAGGCCATCGCTTTAACTATGGCTACACCTTC. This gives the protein CASSLVGTGHRFNYGYTF.

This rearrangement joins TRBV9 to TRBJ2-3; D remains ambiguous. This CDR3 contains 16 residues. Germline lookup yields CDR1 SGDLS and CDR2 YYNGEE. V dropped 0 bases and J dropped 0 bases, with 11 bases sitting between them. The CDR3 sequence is CASSVGDARSTDTQYF. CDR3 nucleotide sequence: TGTGCCAGCAGCGTAGGTGATGCGCGTAGCACAGATACGCAGTATTTT.

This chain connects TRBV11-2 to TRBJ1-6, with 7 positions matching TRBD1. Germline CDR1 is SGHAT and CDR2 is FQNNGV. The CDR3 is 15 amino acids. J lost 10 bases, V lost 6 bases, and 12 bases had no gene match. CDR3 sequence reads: CASRLEQGWNSPLHF. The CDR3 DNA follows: TGTGCCAGCAGGCTGGAACAGGGGTGGAACTCACCCCTCCACTTT.

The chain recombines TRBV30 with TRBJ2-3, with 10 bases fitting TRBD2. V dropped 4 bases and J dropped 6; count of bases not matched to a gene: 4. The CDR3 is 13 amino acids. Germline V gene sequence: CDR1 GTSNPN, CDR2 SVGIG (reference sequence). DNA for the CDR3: TGTGCCTGGAAGCGGGAGGGGGTGGATACGCAGTATTTT. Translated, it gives CAWKREGVDTQYF.

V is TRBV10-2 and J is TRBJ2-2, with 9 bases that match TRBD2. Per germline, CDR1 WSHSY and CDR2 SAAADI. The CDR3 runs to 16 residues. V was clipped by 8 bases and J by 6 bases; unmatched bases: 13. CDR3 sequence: CASRPRGSGGPGELFF. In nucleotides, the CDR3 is TGCGCCAGCCGGCCCCGAGGTAGCGGGGGTCCCGGGGAGCTGTTTTTT.

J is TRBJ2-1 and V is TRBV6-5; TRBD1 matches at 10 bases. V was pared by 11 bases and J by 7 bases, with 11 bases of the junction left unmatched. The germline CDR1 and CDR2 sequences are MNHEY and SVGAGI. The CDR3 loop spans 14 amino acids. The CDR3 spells CAVPDRGIGNEQFF. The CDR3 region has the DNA TGTGCCGTCCCGGACAGGGGGATTGGGAATGAGCAGTTCTTC.

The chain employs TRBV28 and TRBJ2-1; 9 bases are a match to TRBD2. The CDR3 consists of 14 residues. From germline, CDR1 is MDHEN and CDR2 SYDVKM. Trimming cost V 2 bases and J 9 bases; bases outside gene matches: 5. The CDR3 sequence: CASSLAGGPGEQFF. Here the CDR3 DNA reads TGTGCCAGCAGTTTAGCGGGAGGGCCGGGTGAGCAGTTCTTC.

In DNA form, the CDR3 reads TGTGCCAGCAGCGGCTCAGACAGGGGGCTGAGCGCCTATAATTCACCCCTCCACTTT. Amino acids: CASSGSDRGLSAYNSPLHF. This rearrangement joins TRBV7-9 to TRBJ1-6, with TRBD1 identical over 10 bases. J was trimmed by 2 bases and V by 5 bases; bases with no gene match: 12. From germline, CDR1 is SEHNR and CDR2 FQNEAQ (reference sequence). The CDR3 is 19 residues long.

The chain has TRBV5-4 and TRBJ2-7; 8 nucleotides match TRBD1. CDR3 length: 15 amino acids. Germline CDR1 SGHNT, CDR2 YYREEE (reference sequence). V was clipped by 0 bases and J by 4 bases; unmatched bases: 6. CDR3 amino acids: CASSLGRGQKYEQYF. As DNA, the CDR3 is TGTGCCAGCAGCTTGGGCAGGGGGCAGAAGTACGAGCAGTACTTC.

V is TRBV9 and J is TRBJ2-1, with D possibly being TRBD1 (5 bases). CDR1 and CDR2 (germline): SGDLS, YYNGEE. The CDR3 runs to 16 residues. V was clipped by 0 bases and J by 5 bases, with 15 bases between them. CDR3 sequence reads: CASSVVPRAVNNEQFF. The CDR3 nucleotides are TGTGCCAGCAGCGTAGTCCCCAGGGCTGTAAACAATGAGCAGTTCTTC.

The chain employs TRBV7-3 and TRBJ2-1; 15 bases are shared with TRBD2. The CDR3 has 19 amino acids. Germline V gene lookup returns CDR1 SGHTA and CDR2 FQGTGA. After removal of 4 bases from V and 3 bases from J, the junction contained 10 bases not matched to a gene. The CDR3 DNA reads TGTGCCAGCAGCTCCGTTAAAGGACTAGCGGGAGGGTTCTACAATGAGCAGTTCTTC. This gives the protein CASSSVKGLAGGFYNEQFF.

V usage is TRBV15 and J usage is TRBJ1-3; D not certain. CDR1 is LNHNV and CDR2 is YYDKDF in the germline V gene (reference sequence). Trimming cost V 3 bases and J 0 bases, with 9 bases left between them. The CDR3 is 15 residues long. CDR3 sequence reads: CATSSGSDSGNTIYF. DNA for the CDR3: TGTGCCACCAGCAGCGGTAGTGACTCTGGAAACACCATATATTTT.

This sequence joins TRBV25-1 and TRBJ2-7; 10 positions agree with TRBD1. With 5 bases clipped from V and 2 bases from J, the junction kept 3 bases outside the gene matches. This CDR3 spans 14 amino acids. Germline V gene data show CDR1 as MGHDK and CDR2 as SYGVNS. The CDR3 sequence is CASSLGTGAYEQYF. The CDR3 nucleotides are TGTGCCAGCAGTTTAGGGACAGGGGCCTACGAGCAGTACTTC.

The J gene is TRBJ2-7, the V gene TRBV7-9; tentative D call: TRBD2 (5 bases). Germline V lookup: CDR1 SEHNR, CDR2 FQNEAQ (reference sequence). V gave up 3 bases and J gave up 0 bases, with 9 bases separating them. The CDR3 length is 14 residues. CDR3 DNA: TGTGCCAGCAGCTTCCCGACTAACTCCTACGAGCAGTACTTC. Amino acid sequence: CASSFPTNSYEQYF. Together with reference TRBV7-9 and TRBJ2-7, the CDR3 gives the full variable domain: DTGVSQNPRHKITKRGQNVTFRCDPISEHNRLYWYRQTLGQGPEFLTYFQNEAQLEKSRLLSDRFSAERPKGSFSTLEIQRTEQGDSAMYLCASSFPTNSYEQYFGPGTRLTVT.

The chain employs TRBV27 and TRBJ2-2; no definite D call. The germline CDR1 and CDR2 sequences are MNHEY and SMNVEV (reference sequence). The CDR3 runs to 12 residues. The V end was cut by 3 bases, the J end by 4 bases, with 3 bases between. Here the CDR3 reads CASSFFTGELFF. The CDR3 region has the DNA TGTGCCAGCAGTTTCTTCACCGGGGAGCTGTTTTTT.

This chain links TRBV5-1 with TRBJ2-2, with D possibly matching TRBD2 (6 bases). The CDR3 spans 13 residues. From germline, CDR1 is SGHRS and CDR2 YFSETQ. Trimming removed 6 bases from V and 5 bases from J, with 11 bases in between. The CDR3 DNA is TGCGCCAGCACCGAGGCGGGAACCGGGGAGCTGTTTTTT. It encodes CASTEAGTGELFF.

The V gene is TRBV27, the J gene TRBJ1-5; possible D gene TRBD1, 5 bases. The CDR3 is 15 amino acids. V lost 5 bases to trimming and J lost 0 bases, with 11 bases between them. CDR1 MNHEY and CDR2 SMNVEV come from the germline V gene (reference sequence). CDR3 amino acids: CASSPWTNSNQPQHF. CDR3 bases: TGTGCCAGCAGTCCGTGGACAAATAGCAATCAGCCCCAGCATTTT.

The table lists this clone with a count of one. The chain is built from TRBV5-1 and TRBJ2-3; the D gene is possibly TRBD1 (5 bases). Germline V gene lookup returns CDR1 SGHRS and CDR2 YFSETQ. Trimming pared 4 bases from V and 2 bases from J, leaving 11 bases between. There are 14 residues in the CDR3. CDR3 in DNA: TGCGCCAGCAGCCGGACAAGCCCCACAGATACGCAGTATTTT. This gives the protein CASSRTSPTDTQYF.

The CDR3 protein is CASSPRQGKGELFF. DNA for the CDR3: TGTGCCAGCAGCCCCAGACAGGGGAAGGGGGAGCTGTTTTTT. The chain combines TRBV13 with TRBJ2-2, with 8 bases fitting TRBD1. The CDR3 consists of 14 residues. V lost 5 bases to trimming and J lost 8 bases; unmatched junction nucleotides: 7. CDR1 is PRHDT and CDR2 is FYEKMQ in the germline V gene (reference sequence).

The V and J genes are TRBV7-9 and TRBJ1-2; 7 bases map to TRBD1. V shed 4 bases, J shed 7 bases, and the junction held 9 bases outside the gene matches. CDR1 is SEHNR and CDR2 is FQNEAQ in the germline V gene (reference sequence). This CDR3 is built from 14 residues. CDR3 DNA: TGTGCCAGCAGCTCCGACCCGACAGGGAGTGGCTACACCTTC. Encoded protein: CASSSDPTGSGYTF. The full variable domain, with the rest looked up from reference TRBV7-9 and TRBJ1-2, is DTGVSQNPRHKITKRGQNVTFRCDPISEHNRLYWYRQTLGQGPEFLTYFQNEAQLEKSRLLSDRFSAERPKGSFSTLEIQRTEQGDSAMYLCASSSDPTGSGYTFGSGTRLTVV.

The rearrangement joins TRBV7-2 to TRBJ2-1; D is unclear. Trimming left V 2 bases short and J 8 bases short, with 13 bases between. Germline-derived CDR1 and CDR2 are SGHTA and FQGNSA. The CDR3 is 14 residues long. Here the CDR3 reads CASSLFRDIDEQFF. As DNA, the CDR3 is TGTGCCAGCAGCTTATTTAGAGATATCGATGAGCAGTTCTTC.